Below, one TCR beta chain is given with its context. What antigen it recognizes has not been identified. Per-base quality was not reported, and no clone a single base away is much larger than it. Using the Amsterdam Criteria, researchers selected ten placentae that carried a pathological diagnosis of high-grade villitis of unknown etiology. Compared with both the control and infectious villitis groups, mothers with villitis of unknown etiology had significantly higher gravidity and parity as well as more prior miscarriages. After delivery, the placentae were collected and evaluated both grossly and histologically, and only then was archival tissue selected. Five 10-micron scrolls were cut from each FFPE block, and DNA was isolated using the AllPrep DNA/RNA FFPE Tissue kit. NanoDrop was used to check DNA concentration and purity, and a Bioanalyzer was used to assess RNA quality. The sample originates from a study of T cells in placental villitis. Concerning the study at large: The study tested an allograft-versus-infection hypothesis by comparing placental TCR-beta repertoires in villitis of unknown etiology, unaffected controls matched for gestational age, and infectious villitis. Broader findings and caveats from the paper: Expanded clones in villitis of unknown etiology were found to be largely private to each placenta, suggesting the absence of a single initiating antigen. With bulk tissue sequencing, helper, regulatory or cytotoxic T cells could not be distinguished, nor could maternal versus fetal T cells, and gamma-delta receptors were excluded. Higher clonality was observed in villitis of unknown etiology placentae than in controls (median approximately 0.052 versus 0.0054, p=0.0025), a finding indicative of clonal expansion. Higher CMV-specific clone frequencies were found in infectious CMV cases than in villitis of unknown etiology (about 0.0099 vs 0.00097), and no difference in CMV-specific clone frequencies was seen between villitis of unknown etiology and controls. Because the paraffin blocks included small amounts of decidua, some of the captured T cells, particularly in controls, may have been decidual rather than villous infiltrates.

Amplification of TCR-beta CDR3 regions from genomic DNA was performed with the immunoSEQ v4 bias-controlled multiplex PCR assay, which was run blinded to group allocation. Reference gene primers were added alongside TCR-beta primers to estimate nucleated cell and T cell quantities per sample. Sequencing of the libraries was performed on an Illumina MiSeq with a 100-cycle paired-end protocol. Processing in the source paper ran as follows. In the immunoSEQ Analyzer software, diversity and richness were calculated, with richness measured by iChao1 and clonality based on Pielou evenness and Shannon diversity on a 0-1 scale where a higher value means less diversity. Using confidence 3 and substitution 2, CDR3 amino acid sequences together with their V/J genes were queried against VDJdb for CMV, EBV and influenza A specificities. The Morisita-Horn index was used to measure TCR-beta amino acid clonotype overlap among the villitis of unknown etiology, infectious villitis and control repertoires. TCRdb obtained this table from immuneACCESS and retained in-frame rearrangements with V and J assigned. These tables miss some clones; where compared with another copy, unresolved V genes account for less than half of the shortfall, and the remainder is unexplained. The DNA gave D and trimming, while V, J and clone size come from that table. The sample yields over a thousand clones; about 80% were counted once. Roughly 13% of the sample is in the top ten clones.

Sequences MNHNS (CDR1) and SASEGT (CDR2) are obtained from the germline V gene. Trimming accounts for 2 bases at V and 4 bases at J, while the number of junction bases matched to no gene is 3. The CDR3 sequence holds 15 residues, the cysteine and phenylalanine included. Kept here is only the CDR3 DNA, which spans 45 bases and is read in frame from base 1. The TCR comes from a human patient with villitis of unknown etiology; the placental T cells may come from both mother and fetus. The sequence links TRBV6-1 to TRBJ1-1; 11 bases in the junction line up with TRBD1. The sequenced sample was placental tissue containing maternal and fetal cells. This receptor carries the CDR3 CASSEKGTGGTEAFF. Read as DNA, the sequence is TGTGCCAGCAGTGAAAAGGGGACAGGGGGCACTGAAGCTTTCTTT.